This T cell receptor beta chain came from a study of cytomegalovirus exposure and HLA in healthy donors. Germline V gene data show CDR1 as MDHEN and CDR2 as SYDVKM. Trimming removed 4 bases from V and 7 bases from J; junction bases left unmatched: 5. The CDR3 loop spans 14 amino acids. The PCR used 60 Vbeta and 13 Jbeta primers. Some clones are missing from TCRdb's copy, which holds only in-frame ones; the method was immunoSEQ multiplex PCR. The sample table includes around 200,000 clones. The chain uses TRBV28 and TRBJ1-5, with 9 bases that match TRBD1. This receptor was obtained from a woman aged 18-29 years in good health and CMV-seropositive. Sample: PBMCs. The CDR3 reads CASSSGQGWQPQHF. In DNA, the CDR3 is TGTGCCAGCAGTTCGGGACAGGGTTGGCAGCCCCAGCATTTT.